This TCR beta chain originates from a study of OX40 agonist ivuxolimab in advanced cancers. Describing the broader study: Ivuxolimab, which targeted the costimulatory receptor OX40 (CD134), was an agonistic, fully human IgG2 monoclonal antibody. Intravenous ivuxolimab was administered to patients every 2 weeks at six dose levels: 0.01, 0.1, 0.3, 1.5, 3 and 10 mg/kg. Of the roughly 53 patients in dose escalation, around 19 had hepatocellular carcinoma, approximately 15 had melanoma, 9 had renal cell carcinoma and 9 had head and neck cancer. In the dose-escalation cohort, nearly 85% of patients were male, and the mean age was around 60 years with a range of 23 to 79. Prior anti-PD-1, anti-PD-L1 or anti-CTLA-4 therapy was permitted, and approximately 40% of dose-escalation patients had received checkpoint inhibitors. Three dose-escalation patients achieved partial responses, one with hepatocellular carcinoma and two with cutaneous melanoma. Peripheral TCRbeta sequencing aimed to test whether ivuxolimab altered TCR sequence diversity and caused clonal T-cell expansion. The monotherapy dose-escalation portion (N ≈ 52 patients) of the phase I ivuxolimab trial is reported in the paper. Overall study outcomes, separate from this receptor: After ivuxolimab, more expanded clones were found on average in CD8+ T cells than in CD4+ T cells. Low levels of normalized T-cell clonal expansion were also shown by some nonresponding patients. In the 0.1-3.0 mg/kg groups, partial responders were among the patients with the lowest normalized peripheral clonal expansion, particularly in CD8+ T cells. At doses of 0.1 to 3.0 mg/kg, clonal expansion of both CD4+ and CD8+ blood T cells was observed from baseline to week 6. The antigen specificity of the peripheral T cells that underwent clonal expansion was not determined.

The trial excluded patients who had a history of autoimmune disease or were on systemic immunosuppression. Peripheral blood for TCR sequencing was drawn from every dose cohort at baseline, at cycle 4 day 1 and at cycle 7 day 1. Samples came from an open-label, multicenter, first-in-human phase I dose-escalation trial of ivuxolimab. Adults with locally advanced or metastatic melanoma, renal cell, hepatocellular, or head and neck squamous cell carcinoma were enrolled in the trial. Before TCR sequencing, CD4+ and CD8+ T cells were separately sorted from peripheral blood. To sequence the TCRbeta CDR3 region, genomic DNA was isolated from the sorted cells. The immunoSEQ Assay was used for sequencing of TCRbeta CDR3 regions. Entries here come from immuneACCESS through TCRdb and include only in-frame sequences with V and J called. Some clones fail to appear in such tables; in the studies checked, an unresolved V gene covers under half of the shortfall, and the cause of the remainder is unknown. The sample data list some 100,000 clones, and under 90% of these were observed just once. The biggest ten clones account for roughly 1.1% of the sample.

CDR1 and CDR2 were assigned from the germline V gene as KGHSH and LQKENI. V loses 1 base, J loses 0 bases, and the germline ends lie 10 bases apart. Including the terminal cysteine and phenylalanine, the CDR3 comprises 17 residues. The kept DNA is CDR3 alone, 51 bases in frame from the first base. This clone was picked up one time. The target of this receptor is not known. Base-call qualities are not available, and no considerably larger clone is one nucleotide away. The source is an adult with an advanced solid tumor such as melanoma, head and neck, liver or kidney cancer. The V gene is TRBV18 and the J gene is TRBJ2-6; the D gene lacks a confident call. Sequenced here: CD4+ or CD8+ T cells sorted from blood, sampled in a trial of the OX40 agonist ivuxolimab. The CDR3 is CASSPLQASSGANVLTF. In nucleotide form, the sequence is TGTGCCAGCTCACCACTCCAGGCCAGCTCTGGGGCCAACGTCCTGACTTTC. When the CDR3 is completed using the reference TRBV18 and TRBJ2-6 genes on either side, the full variable domain is NAGVMQNPRHLVRRRGQEARLRCSPMKGHSHVYWYRQLPEEGLKFMVYLQKENIIDESGMPKERFSAEFPKEGPSILRIQQVVRGDSAAYFCASSPLQASSGANVLTFGAGSRLTVL.